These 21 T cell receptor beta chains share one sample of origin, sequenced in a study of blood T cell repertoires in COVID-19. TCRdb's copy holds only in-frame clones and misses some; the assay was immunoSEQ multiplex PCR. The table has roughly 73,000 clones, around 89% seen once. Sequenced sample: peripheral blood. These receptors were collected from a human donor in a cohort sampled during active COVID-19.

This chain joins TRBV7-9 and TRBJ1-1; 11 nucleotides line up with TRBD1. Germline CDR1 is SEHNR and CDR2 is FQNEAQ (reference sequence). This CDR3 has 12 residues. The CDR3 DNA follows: TGTGCTACGGGACAGGGGGGCACTGAAGCTTTCTTT. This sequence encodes CATGQGGTEAFF.

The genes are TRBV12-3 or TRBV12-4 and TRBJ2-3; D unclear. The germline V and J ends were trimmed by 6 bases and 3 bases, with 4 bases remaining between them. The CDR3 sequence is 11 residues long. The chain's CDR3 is CASSRTDTQYF. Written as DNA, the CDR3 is TGTGCCAGCAGCCGGACAGATACGCAGTATTTT.

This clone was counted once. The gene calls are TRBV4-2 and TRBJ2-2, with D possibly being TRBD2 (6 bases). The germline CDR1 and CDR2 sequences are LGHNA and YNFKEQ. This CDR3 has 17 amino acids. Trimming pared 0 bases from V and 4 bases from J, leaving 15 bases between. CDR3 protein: CASSQERTGRATGELFF. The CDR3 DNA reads TGTGCCAGCAGCCAAGAGAGGACCGGGAGAGCCACCGGGGAGCTGTTTTTT.

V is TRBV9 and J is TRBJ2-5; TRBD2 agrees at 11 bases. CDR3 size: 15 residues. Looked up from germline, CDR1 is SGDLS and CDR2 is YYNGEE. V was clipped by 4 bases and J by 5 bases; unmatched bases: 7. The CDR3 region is CASSISGRAGETQYF. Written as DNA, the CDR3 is TGTGCCAGCAGCATTAGCGGGAGGGCCGGGGAGACCCAGTACTTC. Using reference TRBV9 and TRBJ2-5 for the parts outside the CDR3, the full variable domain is DSGVTQTPKHLITATGQRVTLRCSPRSGDLSVYWYQQSLDQGLQFLIQYYNGEERAKGNILERFSAQQFPDLHSELNLSSLELGDSALYFCASSISGRAGETQYFGPGTRLLVL.

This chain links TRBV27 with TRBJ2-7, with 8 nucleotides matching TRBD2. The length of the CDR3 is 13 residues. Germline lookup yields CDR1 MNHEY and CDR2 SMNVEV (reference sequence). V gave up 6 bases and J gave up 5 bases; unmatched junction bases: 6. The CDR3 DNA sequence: TGTGCCAGCAGAAAGGGACTAGTTGACGAGCAGTACTTC. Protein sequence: CASRKGLVDEQYF.

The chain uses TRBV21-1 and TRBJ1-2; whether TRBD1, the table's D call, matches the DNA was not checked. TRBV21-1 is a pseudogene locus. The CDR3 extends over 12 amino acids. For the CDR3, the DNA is TGTGCCAGCAGCAAAGCGGCCTATGGCTACACCTTC. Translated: CASSKAAYGYTF.

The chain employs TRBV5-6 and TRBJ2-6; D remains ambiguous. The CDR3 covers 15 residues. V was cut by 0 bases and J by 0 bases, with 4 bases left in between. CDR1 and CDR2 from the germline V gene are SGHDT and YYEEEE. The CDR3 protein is CASSLALSGANVLTF. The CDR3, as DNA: TGTGCCAGCAGCTTGGCCCTCTCTGGGGCCAACGTCCTGACTTTC.

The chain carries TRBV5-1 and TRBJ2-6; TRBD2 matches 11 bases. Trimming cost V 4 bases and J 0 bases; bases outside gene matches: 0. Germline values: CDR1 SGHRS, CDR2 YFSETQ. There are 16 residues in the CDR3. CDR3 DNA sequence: TGCGCCAGCAGCACTAGCGGGAGCTCTGGGGCCAACGTCCTGACTTTC. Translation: CASSTSGSSGANVLTF.

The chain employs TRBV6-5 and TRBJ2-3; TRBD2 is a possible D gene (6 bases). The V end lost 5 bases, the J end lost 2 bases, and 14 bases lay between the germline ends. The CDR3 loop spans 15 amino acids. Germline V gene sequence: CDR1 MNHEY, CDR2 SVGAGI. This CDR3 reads CASSRSGPLTDTQYF. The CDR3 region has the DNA TGTGCCAGCAGTCGAAGCGGGCCGCTCACAGATACGCAGTATTTT.

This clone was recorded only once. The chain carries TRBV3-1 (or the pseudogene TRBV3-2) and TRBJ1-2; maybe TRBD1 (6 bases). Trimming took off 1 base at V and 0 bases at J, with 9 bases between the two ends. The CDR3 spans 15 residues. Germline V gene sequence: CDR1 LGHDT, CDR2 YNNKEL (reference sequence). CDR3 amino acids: CASSQGQVANYGYTF. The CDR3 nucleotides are TGTGCCAGCAGCCAAGGACAGGTAGCTAACTATGGCTACACCTTC.

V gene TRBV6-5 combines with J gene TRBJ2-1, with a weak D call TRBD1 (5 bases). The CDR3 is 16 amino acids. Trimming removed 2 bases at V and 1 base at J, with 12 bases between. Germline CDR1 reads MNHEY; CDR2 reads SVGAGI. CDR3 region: CASSYQAGLSYNEQFF. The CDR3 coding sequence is TGTGCCAGCAGTTACCAGGCAGGGTTATCCTACAATGAGCAGTTCTTC.

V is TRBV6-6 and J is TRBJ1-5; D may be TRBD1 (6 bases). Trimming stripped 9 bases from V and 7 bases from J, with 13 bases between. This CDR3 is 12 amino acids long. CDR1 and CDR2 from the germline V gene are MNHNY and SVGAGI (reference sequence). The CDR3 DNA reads TGTGCCAGTAAGGGGGTGGACCAGCCCCAGCATTTT. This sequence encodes CASKGVDQPQHF.

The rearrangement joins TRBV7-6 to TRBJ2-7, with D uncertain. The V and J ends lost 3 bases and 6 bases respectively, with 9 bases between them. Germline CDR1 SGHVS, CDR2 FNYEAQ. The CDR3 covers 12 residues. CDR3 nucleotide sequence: TGTGCCAGCAGCTTCTTGGCTAGCGAGCAGTACTTC. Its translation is CASSFLASEQYF. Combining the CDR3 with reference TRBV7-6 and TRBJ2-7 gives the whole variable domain GAGVSQSPRYKVTKRGQDVALRCDPISGHVSLYWYRQALGQGPEFLTYFNYEAQQDKSGLPNDRFSAERPEGSISTLTIQRTEQRDSAMYRCASSFLASEQYFGPGTRLTVT.

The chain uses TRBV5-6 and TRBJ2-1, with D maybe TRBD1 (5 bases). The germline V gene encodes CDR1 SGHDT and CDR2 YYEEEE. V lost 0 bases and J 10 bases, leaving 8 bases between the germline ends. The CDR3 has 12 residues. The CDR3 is CASSLAGIEQFF. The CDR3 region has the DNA TGTGCCAGCAGCTTGGCAGGGATCGAGCAGTTCTTC.

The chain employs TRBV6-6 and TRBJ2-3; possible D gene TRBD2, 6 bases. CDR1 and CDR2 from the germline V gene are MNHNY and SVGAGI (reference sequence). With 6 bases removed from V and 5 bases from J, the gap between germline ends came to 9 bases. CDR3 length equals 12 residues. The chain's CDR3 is CASSPSVDTQYF. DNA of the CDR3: TGTGCCAGCAGCCCTAGCGTAGATACGCAGTATTTT.

The CDR3 is CASSLDGGTVGEQFF. As DNA, the CDR3 is TGTGCCAGCAGCTTAGATGGTGGGACAGTAGGTGAGCAGTTCTTC. The chain joins TRBV11-3 to TRBJ2-1; 7 nucleotides agree with TRBD1. V was clipped by 0 bases and J by 9 bases; unmatched bases: 8. Germline-derived CDR1 and CDR2 are SGHNT and YENEEA. The CDR3 consists of 15 residues.

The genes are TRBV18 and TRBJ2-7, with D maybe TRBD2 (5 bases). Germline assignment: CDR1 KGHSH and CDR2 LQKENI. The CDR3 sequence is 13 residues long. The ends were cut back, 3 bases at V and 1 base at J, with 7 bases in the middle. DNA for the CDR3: TGTGCCAGCTCACCGCGCGGGTCCTACGAGCAGTACTTC. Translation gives CASSPRGSYEQYF.

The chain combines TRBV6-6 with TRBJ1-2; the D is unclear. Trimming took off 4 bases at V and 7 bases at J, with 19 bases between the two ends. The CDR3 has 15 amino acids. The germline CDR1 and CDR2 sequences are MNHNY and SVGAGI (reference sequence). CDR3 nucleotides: TGTGCCAGCAGTTTTGCTAGGCGGGGTGAGAGTGGCTACACCTTC. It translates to CASSFARRGESGYTF.

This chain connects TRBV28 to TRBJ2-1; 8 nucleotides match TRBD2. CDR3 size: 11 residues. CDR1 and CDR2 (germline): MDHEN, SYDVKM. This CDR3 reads CAAGGYNEQFF. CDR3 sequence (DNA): TGTGCGGCGGGGGGCTACAATGAGCAGTTCTTC. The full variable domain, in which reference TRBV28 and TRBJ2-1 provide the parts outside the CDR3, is DVKVTQSSRYLVKRTGEKVFLECVQDMDHENMFWYRQDPGLGLRLIYFSYDVKMKEKGDIPEGYSVSREKKERFSLILESASTNQTSMYLCAAGGYNEQFFGPGTRLTVL.

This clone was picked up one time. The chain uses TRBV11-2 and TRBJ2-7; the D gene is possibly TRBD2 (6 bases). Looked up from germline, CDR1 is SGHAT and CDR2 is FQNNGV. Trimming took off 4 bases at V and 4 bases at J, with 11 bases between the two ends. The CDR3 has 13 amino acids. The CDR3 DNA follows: TGTGCCAGCAGCTCTCAGGAGGGGTACGAGCAGTACTTC. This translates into CASSSQEGYEQYF. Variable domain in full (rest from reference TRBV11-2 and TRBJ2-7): EAGVAQSPRYKIIEKRQSVAFWCNPISGHATLYWYQQILGQGPKLLIQFQNNGVVDDSQLPKDRFSAERLKGVDSTLKIQPAKLEDSAVYLCASSSQEGYEQYFGPGTRLTVT.

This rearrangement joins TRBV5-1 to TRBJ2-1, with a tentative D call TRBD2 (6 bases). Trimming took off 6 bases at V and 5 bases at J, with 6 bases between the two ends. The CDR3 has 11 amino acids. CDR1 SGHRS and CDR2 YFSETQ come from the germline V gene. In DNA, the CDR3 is TGCGCCAGCACTAGCGACAATGAGCAGTTCTTC. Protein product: CASTSDNEQFF.